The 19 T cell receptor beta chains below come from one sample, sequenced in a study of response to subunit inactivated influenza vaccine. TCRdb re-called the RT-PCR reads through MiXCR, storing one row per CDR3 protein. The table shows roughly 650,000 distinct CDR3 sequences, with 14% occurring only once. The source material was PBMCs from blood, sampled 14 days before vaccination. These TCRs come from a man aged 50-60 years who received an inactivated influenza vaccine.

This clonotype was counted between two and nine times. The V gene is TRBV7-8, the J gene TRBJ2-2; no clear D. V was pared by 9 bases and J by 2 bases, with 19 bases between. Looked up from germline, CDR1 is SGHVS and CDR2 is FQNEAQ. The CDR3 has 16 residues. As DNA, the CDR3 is TGTGCCAGTATGAAACAGACGGGTGTTAACACCGGGGAGCTGTTTTTT. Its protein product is CASMKQTGVNTGELFF.

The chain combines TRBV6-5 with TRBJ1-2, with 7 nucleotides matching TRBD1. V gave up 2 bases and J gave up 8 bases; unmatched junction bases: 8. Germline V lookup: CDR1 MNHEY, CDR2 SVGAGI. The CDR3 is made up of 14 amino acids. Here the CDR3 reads CASSYLGQESGYTF. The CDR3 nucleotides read TGTGCCAGCAGTTACCTCGGACAGGAGTCAGGCTACACCTTC.

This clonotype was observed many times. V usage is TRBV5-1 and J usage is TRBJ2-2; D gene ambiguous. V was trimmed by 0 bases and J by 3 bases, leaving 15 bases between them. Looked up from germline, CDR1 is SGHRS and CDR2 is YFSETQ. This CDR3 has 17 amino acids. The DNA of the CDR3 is TGCGCCAGCAGCTTGGGCTGGAAAGGGCCACACACCGGGGAGCTGTTTTTT. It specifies CASSLGWKGPHTGELFF.

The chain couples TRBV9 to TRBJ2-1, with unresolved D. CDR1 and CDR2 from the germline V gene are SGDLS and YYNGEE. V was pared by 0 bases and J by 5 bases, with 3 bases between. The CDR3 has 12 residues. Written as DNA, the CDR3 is TGTGCCAGCAGCGTAGCAAACAATGAGCAGTTCTTC. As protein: CASSVANNEQFF.

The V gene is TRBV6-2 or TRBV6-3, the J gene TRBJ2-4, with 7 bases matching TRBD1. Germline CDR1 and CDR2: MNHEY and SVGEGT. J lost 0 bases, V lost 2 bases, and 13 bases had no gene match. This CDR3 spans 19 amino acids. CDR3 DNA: TGTGCCAGCAGTTACCCAGGACAGGATCGGAGTTTAGCCAAAAACATTCAGTACTTC. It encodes CASSYPGQDRSLAKNIQYF.

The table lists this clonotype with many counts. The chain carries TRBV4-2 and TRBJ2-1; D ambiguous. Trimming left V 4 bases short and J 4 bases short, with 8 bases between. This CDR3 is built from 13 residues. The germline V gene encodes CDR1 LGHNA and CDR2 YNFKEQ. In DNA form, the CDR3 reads TGTGCCAGCAGCCCCCTAGGGTACAATGAGCAGTTCTTC. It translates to CASSPLGYNEQFF.

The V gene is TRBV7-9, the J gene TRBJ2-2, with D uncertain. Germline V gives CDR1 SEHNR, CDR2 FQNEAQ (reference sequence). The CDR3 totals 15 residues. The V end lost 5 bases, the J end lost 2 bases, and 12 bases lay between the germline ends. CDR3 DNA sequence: TGTGCCAGCAGCCAGCCGGGCACTAACACCGGGGAGCTGTTTTTT. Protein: CASSQPGTNTGELFF.

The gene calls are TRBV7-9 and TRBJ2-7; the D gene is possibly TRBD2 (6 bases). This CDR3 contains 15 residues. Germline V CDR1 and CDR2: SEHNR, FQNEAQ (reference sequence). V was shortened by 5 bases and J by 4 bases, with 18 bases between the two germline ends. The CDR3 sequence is CASSTRTLGGYEQYF. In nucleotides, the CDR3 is TGTGCCAGCAGCACAAGGACATTGGGGGGATACGAGCAGTACTTC. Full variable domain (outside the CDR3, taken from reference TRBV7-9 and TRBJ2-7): DTGVSQNPRHKITKRGQNVTFRCDPISEHNRLYWYRQTLGQGPEFLTYFQNEAQLEKSRLLSDRFSAERPKGSFSTLEIQRTEQGDSAMYLCASSTRTLGGYEQYFGPGTRLTVT.

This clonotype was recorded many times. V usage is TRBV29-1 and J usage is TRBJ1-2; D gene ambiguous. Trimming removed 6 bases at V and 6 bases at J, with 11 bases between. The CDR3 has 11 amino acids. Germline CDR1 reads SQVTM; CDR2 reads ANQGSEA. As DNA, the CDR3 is TGCAGCGTGCAACAATACAATGGCTACACCTTC. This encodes CSVQQYNGYTF.

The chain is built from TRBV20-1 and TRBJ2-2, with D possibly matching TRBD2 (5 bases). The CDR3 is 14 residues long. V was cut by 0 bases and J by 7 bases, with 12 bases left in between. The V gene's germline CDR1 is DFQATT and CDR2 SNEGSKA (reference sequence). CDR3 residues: CSARDHRRIGELFF. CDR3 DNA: TGCAGTGCTAGAGATCATAGGAGGATCGGGGAGCTGTTTTTT.

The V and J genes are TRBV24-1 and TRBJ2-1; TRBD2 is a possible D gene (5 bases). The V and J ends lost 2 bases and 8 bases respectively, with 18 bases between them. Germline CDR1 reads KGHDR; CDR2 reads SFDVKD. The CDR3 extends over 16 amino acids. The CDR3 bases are TGTGCCACCAGTGATTCCTCTAACGGGATAGGCGATGAGCAGTTCTTC. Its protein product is CATSDSSNGIGDEQFF.

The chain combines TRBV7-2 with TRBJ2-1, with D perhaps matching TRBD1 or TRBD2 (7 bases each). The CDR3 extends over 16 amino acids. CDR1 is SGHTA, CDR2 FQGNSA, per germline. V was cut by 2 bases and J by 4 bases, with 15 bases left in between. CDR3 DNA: TGTGCCAGCAGCTTAAGCGGGACAGTAGGGTACAATGAGCAGTTCTTC. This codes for CASSLSGTVGYNEQFF.

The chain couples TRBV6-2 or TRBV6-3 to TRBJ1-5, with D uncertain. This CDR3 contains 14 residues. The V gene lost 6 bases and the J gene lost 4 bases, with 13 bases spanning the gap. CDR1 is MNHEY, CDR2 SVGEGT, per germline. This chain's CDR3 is CASRPIPVNQPQHF. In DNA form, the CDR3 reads TGTGCCAGCAGGCCAATACCGGTAAATCAGCCCCAGCATTTT.

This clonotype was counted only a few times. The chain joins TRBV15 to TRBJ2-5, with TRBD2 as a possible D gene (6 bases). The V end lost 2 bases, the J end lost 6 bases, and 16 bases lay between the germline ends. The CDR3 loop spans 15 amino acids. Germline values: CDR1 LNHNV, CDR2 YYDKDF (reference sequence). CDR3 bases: TGTGCCACCAGCAGACCCGGGGAAGGGAGGAAGACCCAGTACTTC. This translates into CATSRPGEGRKTQYF.

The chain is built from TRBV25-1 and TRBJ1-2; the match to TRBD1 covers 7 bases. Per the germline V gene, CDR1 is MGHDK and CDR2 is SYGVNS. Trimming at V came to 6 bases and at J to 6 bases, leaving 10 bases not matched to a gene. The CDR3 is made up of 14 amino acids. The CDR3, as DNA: TGTGCCAGCAGGGAGACAGGGCTATATAATGGCTACACCTTC. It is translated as CASRETGLYNGYTF.

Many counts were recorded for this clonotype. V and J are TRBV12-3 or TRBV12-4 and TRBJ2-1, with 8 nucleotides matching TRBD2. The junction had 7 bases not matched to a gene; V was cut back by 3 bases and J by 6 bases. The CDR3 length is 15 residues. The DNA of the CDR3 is TGTGCCAGCAGTTTCTTGGCGGGAGGCCGCAATGAGCAGTTCTTC. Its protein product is CASSFLAGGRNEQFF.

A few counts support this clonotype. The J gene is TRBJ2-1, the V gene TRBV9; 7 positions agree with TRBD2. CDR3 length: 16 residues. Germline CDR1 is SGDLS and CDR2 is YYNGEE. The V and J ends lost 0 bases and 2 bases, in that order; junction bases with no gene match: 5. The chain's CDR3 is CASSVEPAGTYNEQFF. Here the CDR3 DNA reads TGTGCCAGCAGCGTAGAACCAGCGGGAACCTACAATGAGCAGTTCTTC.

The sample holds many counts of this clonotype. The CDR3 is CASSQGSFRTDTQYF. CDR3 nucleotides: TGTGCCAGCAGCCAGGGAAGTTTTCGCACAGATACGCAGTATTTT. J is TRBJ2-3 and V is TRBV3-1, with unresolved D. V was shortened by 3 bases and J by 1 base, with 11 bases between the two germline ends. The germline V gene encodes CDR1 LGHDT and CDR2 YNNKEL (reference sequence). The CDR3 length is 15 residues.

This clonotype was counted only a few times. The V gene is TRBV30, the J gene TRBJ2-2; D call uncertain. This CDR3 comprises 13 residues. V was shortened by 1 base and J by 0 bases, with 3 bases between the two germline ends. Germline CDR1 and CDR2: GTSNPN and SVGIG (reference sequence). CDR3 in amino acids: CAWSASNTGELFF. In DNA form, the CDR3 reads TGTGCCTGGAGTGCCTCGAACACCGGGGAGCTGTTTTTT.